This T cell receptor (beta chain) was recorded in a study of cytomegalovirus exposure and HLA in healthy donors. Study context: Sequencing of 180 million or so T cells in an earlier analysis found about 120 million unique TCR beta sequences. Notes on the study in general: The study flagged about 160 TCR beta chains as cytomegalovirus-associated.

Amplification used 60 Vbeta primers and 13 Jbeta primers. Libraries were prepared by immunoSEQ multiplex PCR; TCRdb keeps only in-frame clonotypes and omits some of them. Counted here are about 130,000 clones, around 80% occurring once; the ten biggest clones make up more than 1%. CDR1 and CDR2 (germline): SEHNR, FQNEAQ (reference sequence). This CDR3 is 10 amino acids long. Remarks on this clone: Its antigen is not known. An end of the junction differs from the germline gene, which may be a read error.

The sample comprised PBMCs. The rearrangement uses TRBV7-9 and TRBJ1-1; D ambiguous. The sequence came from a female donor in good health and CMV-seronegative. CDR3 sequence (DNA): TGTTCCAGCACCCGCACTGAAGCTTTCTTT. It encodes CSSTRTEAFF.